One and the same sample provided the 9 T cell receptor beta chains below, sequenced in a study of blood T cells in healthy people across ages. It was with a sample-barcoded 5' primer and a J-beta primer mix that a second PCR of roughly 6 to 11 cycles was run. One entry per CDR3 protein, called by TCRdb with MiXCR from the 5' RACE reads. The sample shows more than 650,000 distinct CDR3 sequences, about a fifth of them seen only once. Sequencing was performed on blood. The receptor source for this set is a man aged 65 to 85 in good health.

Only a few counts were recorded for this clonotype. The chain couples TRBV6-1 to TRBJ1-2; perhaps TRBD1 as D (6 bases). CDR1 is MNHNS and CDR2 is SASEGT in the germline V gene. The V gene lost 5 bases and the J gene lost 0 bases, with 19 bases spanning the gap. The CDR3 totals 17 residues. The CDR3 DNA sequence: TGTGCCAGCAGTCGGTCACTGGACAGACGAGCTAACTATGGCTACACCTTC. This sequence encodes CASSRSLDRRANYGYTF.

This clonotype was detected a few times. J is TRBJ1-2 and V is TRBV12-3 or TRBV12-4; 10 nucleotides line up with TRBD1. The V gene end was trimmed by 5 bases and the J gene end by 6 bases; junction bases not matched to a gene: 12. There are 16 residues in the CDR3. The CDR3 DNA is TGTGCCAGCAGTCTCCCCTTCCGACAGGGGGCGAATGGCTACACCTTC. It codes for CASSLPFRQGANGYTF.

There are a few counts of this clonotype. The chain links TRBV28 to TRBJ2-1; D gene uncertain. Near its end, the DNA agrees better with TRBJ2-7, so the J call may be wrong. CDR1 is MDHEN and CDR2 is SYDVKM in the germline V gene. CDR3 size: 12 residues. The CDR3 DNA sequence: TGTGCCAGCAGTTTACTCTATGGGGAGCAGTACTTC. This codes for CASSLLYGEQYF.

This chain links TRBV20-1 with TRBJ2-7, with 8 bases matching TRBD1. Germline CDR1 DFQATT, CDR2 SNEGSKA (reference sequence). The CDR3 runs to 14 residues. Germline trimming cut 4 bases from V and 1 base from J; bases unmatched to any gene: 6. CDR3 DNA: TGCAGTGCTACATCCGGGACAGGATCCTACGAGCAGTACTTC. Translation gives CSATSGTGSYEQYF.

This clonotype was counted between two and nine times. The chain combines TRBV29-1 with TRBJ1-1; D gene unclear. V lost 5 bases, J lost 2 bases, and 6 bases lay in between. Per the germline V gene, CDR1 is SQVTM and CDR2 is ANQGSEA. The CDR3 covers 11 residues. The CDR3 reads CSVKTNTEAFF. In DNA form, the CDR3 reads TGCAGCGTTAAAACCAACACTGAAGCTTTCTTT. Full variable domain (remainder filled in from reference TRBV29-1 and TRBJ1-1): SAVISQKPSRDICQRGTSLTIQCQVDSQVTMMFWYRQQPGQSLTLIATANQGSEATYESGFVIDKFPISRPNLTFSTLTVSNMSPEDSSIYLCSVKTNTEAFFGQGTRLTVV.

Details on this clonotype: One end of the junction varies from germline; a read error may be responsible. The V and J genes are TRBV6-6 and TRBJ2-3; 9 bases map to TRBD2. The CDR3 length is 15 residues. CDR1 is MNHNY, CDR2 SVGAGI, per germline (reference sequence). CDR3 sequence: CTSRRAGGSTDTQYF. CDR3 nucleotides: TGTACCAGCAGGCGAGCGGGGGGAAGCACAGATACGCAGTATTTT.

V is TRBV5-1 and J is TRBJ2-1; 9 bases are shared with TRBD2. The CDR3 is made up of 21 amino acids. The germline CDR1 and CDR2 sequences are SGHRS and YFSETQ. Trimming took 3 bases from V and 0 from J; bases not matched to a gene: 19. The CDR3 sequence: CASSWGNSGLAGLSSYNEQFF. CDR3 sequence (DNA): TGCGCCAGCAGCTGGGGGAATTCGGGGCTAGCGGGGTTAAGCTCCTACAATGAGCAGTTCTTC.

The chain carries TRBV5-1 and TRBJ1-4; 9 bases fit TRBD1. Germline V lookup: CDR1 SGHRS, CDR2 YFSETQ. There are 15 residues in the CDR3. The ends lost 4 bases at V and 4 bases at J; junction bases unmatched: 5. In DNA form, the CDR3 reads TGCGCCAGCAGCCGTGACAGGGGGAGTAATGAAAAACTGTTTTTT. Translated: CASSRDRGSNEKLFF.

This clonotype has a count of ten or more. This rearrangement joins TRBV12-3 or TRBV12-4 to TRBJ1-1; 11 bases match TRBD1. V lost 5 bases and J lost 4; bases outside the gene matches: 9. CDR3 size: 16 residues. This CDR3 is CASSDPGQGGSTEAFF. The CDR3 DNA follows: TGTGCCAGCAGTGACCCGGGACAGGGGGGTAGCACTGAAGCTTTCTTT.